This T cell receptor (beta chain) appears in the sequencing data of a study of shared clonotypes between healthy human individuals. Using immunoSEQ multiplex PCR, the repertoire was profiled, and TCRdb retains in-frame clones only, with some absent. The repertoire consists of 2 million to 2.5 million clones, with roughly 94% occurring once and the leading ten covering 0.13%. Germline-derived CDR1 and CDR2 are SGHDT and YYEEEE. The CDR3 spans 16 residues. Trimming at V came to 4 bases and at J to 6 bases, leaving 12 bases not matched to a gene. The sequenced sample was naive CD4+ T cells sorted from blood. The subset was: CD45RA+ positively selected. The chain employs TRBV5-6 and TRBJ1-2; TRBD1 aligns across 10 bases. This sequence was found in a man aged 18 to 29 in good health. The CDR3 reads CASSLYIGTGDDGYTF. The DNA for the CDR3 is TGTGCCAGCAGCCTTTACATAGGGACAGGGGACGATGGCTACACCTTC.